The 25 T cell receptor beta chains below come from one sample, sequenced in a study of T cells after yellow fever vaccination. TCRdb re-called the 5' RACE reads with MiXCR, one entry per CDR3 protein. The table lists around 310,000 distinct CDR3 sequences, 3.5% to 5% of them singletons. Sample: PBMCs, taken 15 days after the yellow fever booster vaccination. These receptors were obtained from a young man who received the YFV17D yellow fever vaccine.

This clonotype has just a few counts. The J gene is TRBJ1-5, the V gene TRBV12-3 or TRBV12-4; TRBD1 matches 9 bases. The CDR3 totals 14 residues. Losses at the gene ends were 6 bases for V and 3 bases for J; bases not matched to a gene: 3. CDR3: CASRSQGANQPQHF. The CDR3, as DNA: TGTGCCAGCAGGTCACAGGGGGCCAATCAGCCCCAGCATTTT.

V and J are TRBV3-1 and TRBJ2-3; 7 positions agree with TRBD2. CDR3 length: 16 residues. Trimming at V came to 3 bases and at J to 1 base, leaving 7 bases not matched to a gene. CDR1 is LGHDT and CDR2 is YNNKEL in the germline V gene (reference sequence). CDR3 nucleotides: TGTGCCAGCAGCCATTCCCGACTAGCCGGCACAGATACGCAGTATTTT. Translated: CASSHSRLAGTDTQYF.

This clonotype was found many times. The chain links TRBV5-1 to TRBJ1-2; D is unclear. Germline-derived CDR1 and CDR2 are SGHRS and YFSETQ. CDR3 length: 14 amino acids. Trimming took 3 bases from V and 2 from J, leaving 11 bases between them. The CDR3 spells CASSSQSENYGYTF. For the CDR3, the DNA is TGCGCCAGCAGCTCGCAGTCGGAAAACTATGGCTACACCTTC.

This clonotype came up many times. V and J are TRBV12-3 or TRBV12-4 and TRBJ2-4; no reliable D call. Trimming removed 1 base at V and 0 bases at J, with 4 bases between. This CDR3 region has 14 residues. CDR3 sequence (DNA): TGTGCCAGCAGTTTAGGAGAAGCCAAAAACATTCAGTACTTC. This translates into CASSLGEAKNIQYF.

The sample holds a few counts of this clonotype. V is TRBV7-2 and J is TRBJ2-3; 11 nucleotides match TRBD2. The ends lost 2 bases at V and 4 bases at J; junction bases unmatched: 5. CDR1 and CDR2 (germline): SGHTA, FQGNSA. The CDR3 consists of 16 residues. CDR3 sequence: CASSLQGTSGPDTQYF. CDR3 bases: TGTGCCAGCAGCTTACAGGGGACTAGCGGCCCAGATACGCAGTATTTT.

The J gene is TRBJ1-4, the V gene TRBV6-6; TRBD1 matches 7 bases. Germline lookup yields CDR1 MNHNY and CDR2 SVGAGI (reference sequence). Trimming at V came to 6 bases and at J to 8 bases, leaving 9 bases not matched to a gene. This CDR3 spans 14 amino acids. As DNA, the CDR3 is TGTGCCAGCAGGACGACAGGGTTCGGCGAAAAACTGTTTTTT. It yields the protein CASRTTGFGEKLFF.

There are many counts of this clonotype. V is TRBV14 and J is TRBJ2-5; D unclear. The CDR3 has 15 amino acids. Looked up from germline, CDR1 is SGHDN and CDR2 is FVKESK. The V end lost 0 bases, the J end lost 2 bases, and 10 bases lay between the germline ends. CDR3 in amino acids: CASSQDRSMQETQYF. CDR3 nucleotide sequence: TGTGCCAGCAGCCAAGATCGGAGCATGCAAGAGACCCAGTACTTC.

This clonotype has at least ten counts. The chain recombines TRBV5-6 with TRBJ2-3; TRBD2 aligns across 10 bases. V gave up 1 base and J gave up 3 bases; unmatched junction bases: 5. Germline lookup yields CDR1 SGHDT and CDR2 YYEEEE. This CDR3 is built from 16 residues. The CDR3 here is CASSLRLAGWTDTQYF. For the CDR3, the DNA is TGTGCCAGCAGCTTGCGACTAGCGGGCTGGACAGATACGCAGTATTTT.

V is TRBV20-1 and J is TRBJ1-6; possible D gene TRBD1, 6 bases. Germline CDR1 reads DFQATT; CDR2 reads SNEGSKA (reference sequence). V lost 1 base and J 1 base, leaving 17 bases between the germline ends. The CDR3 is 18 residues long. The CDR3 DNA follows: TGCAGTGCTAGAGGGCAAGCTCAGGGGACATCCTATAATTCACCCCTCCACTTT. Amino acid sequence: CSARGQAQGTSYNSPLHF.

This clonotype was seen ten or more times. The chain carries TRBV6-5 and TRBJ2-1; D might be TRBD2 (5 bases). The germline gives CDR1 MNHEY, CDR2 SVGAGI. The CDR3 runs to 15 residues. With 5 bases removed from V and 5 bases from J, the gap between germline ends came to 16 bases. The CDR3 protein is CASSPQRAEDNEQFF. In DNA form, the CDR3 reads TGTGCCAGCAGTCCCCAGAGGGCGGAGGACAATGAGCAGTTCTTC.

This clonotype was seen only a few times. J is TRBJ1-4 and V is TRBV7-2; 8 bases fit TRBD1. The CDR3 consists of 13 residues. After removal of 7 bases from V and 8 bases from J, the junction contained 6 bases not matched to a gene. Germline V gene lookup returns CDR1 SGHTA and CDR2 FQGNSA. The CDR3 DNA is TGTGCCAGCACCCAGGGGGCAGGAGAAAAACTGTTTTTT. Its translation: CASTQGAGEKLFF. The whole variable domain, remainder taken from reference TRBV7-2 and TRBJ1-4, is GAGVSQSPSNKVTEKGKDVELRCDPISGHTALYWYRQSLGQGLEFLIYFQGNSAPDKSGLPSDRFSAERTGGSVSTLTIQRTQQEDSAVYLCASTQGAGEKLFFGSGTQLSVL.

There are many counts of this clonotype. The CDR3 DNA is TGTGCCAGCAGTTATACGCCGGGGGCCCAGCCCCAGCATTTT. The encoded protein is CASSYTPGAQPQHF. The rearrangement links TRBV5-5 to TRBJ1-5, with D perhaps TRBD1 (6 bases). This CDR3 is 14 amino acids long. Germline V gene sequence: CDR1 SGHKS, CDR2 YYEKEE (reference sequence). V dropped 5 bases and J dropped 7 bases, with 16 bases sitting between them.

The chain carries TRBV24-1 and TRBJ2-2; possible D gene TRBD1, 6 bases. Trimming cost V 4 bases and J 4 bases, with 15 bases left between them. The CDR3 extends over 16 amino acids. Germline V CDR1 and CDR2: KGHDR, SFDVKD. The CDR3 is CATSDAKGQITGELFF. The CDR3 nucleotides are TGTGCCACCAGTGACGCAAAAGGACAGATCACCGGGGAGCTGTTTTTT.

This clonotype was seen a handful of times. The chain recombines TRBV6-2 or TRBV6-3 with TRBJ2-4; 8 bases map to TRBD1. The germline V gene has CDR1 MNHEY and CDR2 SVGEGT. This CDR3 contains 20 residues. The junction had 24 bases not matched to a gene; V was cut back by 4 bases and J by 7 bases. CDR3 in amino acids: CASSSPRTGTDWDHLNIQYF. The CDR3 DNA follows: TGTGCCAGCAGTTCCCCCCGGACAGGGACGGATTGGGATCATCTTAACATTCAGTACTTC.

The chain has TRBV4-2 and TRBJ1-2; the D gene is possibly TRBD1 (5 bases). Looked up from germline, CDR1 is LGHNA and CDR2 is YNFKEQ. This CDR3 comprises 14 residues. Trimming pared 4 bases from V and 4 bases from J, leaving 13 bases between. The CDR3 reads CASSRVGDGYGYTF. The CDR3 bases are TGTGCCAGCAGCCGGGTAGGGGACGGCTATGGCTACACCTTC.

This clonotype came up many times. The V and J genes are TRBV7-3 and TRBJ2-2; D is uncertain. V gave up 3 bases and J gave up 0 bases, with 11 bases separating them. CDR1 is SGHTA and CDR2 is FQGTGA in the germline V gene. The CDR3 spans 16 residues. The CDR3 region has the DNA TGTGCCAGCAGCTTCAACACGGGTGCGAACACCGGGGAGCTGTTTTTT. Amino acid sequence: CASSFNTGANTGELFF.

Remarks on this clonotype: At one end the junction does not follow the germline gene, possibly because of a read error. V and J are TRBV5-1 and TRBJ2-7, with 8 bases fitting TRBD1. Germline V lookup: CDR1 SGHRS, CDR2 YFSETQ. This CDR3 has 16 amino acids. The CDR3 DNA follows: TGCGCCAGCACCCGTAGGACAGGGACGAACAACTACCAGCAGTACTTC. Residues: CASTRRTGTNNYQQYF.

V gene TRBV5-1 combines with J gene TRBJ1-1, with 9 nucleotides matching TRBD1. CDR3 length: 15 amino acids. Germline V gene data show CDR1 as SGHRS and CDR2 as YFSETQ. J was trimmed by 4 bases and V by 4 bases; bases with no gene match: 8. The CDR3 reads CASSGTGLGGTEAFF. The CDR3 DNA reads TGCGCCAGCAGCGGGACAGGGCTCGGGGGCACTGAAGCTTTCTTT.

This clonotype has at least ten counts. The chain couples TRBV7-9 to TRBJ2-7, with 7 bases aligning to TRBD2. Germline CDR1 reads SEHNR; CDR2 reads FQNEAQ (reference sequence). There are 13 residues in the CDR3. The ends lost 5 bases at V and 4 bases at J; junction bases unmatched: 5. In DNA, the CDR3 is TGTGCCAGCAGCCCTAGGGAGGGATACGAGCAGTACGTC. Its translation: CASSPREGYEQYV.

This clonotype was observed many times. The V and J genes are TRBV27 and TRBJ2-1; D perhaps matches TRBD1 (6 bases). Germline lookup yields CDR1 MNHEY and CDR2 SMNVEV (reference sequence). Trimming took off 6 bases at V and 7 bases at J, with 16 bases between the two ends. The CDR3 runs to 14 residues. CDR3 nucleotide sequence: TGTGCCAGCAGGGAGGCAGGGGTCGGGAATGAGCAGTTCTTC. Amino acid sequence: CASREAGVGNEQFF.

The chain recombines TRBV7-2 with TRBJ2-3; possible D gene TRBD2, 6 bases. The CDR3 covers 15 residues. V was clipped by 3 bases and J by 2 bases, with 12 bases between them. The germline V gene has CDR1 SGHTA and CDR2 FQGNSA. The CDR3 region is CASSFPSAYTDTQYF. The CDR3 DNA reads as TGTGCCAGCAGCTTTCCTAGCGCGTACACAGATACGCAGTATTTT.

V gene TRBV29-1 combines with J gene TRBJ1-1; D call uncertain. Germline V gene sequence: CDR1 SQVTM, CDR2 ANQGSEA. The CDR3 has 11 amino acids. Trimming cost V 3 bases and J 3 bases, with 5 bases left between them. The CDR3 sequence is CSVEGYTEAFF. The CDR3 DNA sequence: TGCAGCGTTGAGGGGTACACTGAAGCTTTCTTT.

The CDR3, as DNA: TGCAGTGCTCCGGCCGGGACAGGGGGAAACACCATATATTTT. Translated, it gives CSAPAGTGGNTIYF. The V and J genes are TRBV20-1 and TRBJ1-3, with 9 bases that match TRBD1. The CDR3 contains 14 residues. Germline trimming cut 5 bases from V and 4 bases from J; bases unmatched to any gene: 6. In germline, CDR1 is DFQATT, CDR2 SNEGSKA (reference sequence).

This clonotype came up many times. The rearrangement links TRBV10-3 to TRBJ2-2; D uncertain. CDR1 and CDR2 (germline): ENHRY, SYGVKD. This CDR3 contains 13 residues. V dropped 5 bases and J dropped 1 base, with 5 bases sitting between them. CDR3 bases: TGTGCCATCAGTAGAGGGAACACCGGGGAGCTGTTTTTT. Its protein product is CAISRGNTGELFF.

This clonotype was seen more than once but under ten times. DNA of the CDR3: TGTGCCAGCTCACCGGACAGTGCTAATACCTACGAGCAGTACTTC. It is translated as CASSPDSANTYEQYF. This chain joins TRBV18 and TRBJ2-7, with D possibly TRBD1 on 6 matching bases. Trimming pared 3 bases from V and 2 bases from J, leaving 14 bases between. The CDR3 covers 15 residues. Germline V gene lookup returns CDR1 KGHSH and CDR2 LQKENI.